This TCR beta chain stems from a study of T cell repertoires in cytomegalovirus infection. MiXCR was run by TCRdb on the reads, yielding one entry per CDR3 protein. Of 300,000 or so distinct CDR3 sequences in the sample, roughly 25% were seen once. Per germline, CDR1 SGHAT and CDR2 FQDESV (reference sequence). Trimming left V 5 bases short and J 6 bases short, with 15 bases between. This CDR3 region has 14 residues. The study's findings and limits: It was HLA-C-restricted CMV-specific TCR beta clonotypes that dominated the response ex vivo.

To note about this clonotype: As yet, its antigen is unknown.

This TCR was recovered from a human donor in good health (CMV status not recorded). Some clones in this sample may be carry-over from other donors' samples. The chain uses TRBV11-1 and TRBJ2-3, with D perhaps matching TRBD2 (6 bases). Here the sequenced sample was cultured PBMCs, taken from culture after CMV antigen stimulation. CDR3 bases: TGTGCCAGCAGCCGCATAGGAGGGATGGATACGCAGTATTTT. Translating it yields CASSRIGGMDTQYF.